The next 30 T cell receptor beta chains were all read from a single sample in a study of T cells after yellow fever vaccination. A single record per CDR3 protein comes from TCRdb applying MiXCR to the 5' RACE reads. In the table there are about 300,000 distinct CDR3 sequences, around 10% of which are singletons. Here the sequenced sample was CD4+ T cells sorted from PBMCs, taken 5 days after the yellow fever booster vaccination. These receptors all stem from a man between 18 and 35 years old who received the YFV17D yellow fever vaccine.

This clonotype was found a few times. This chain uses TRBV20-1 with TRBJ1-4; possibly TRBD1 for D (5 bases). The CDR3 runs 13 residues. Per germline, CDR1 DFQATT and CDR2 SNEGSKA (reference sequence). V shed 6 bases and J shed 7 bases, with 15 bases lying between them. The CDR3 loop reads CSAQTDPPEKLFF. The CDR3 bases are TGCAGTGCCCAGACAGACCCTCCTGAAAAACTGTTTTTT.

This rearrangement joins TRBV2 to TRBJ2-7; TRBD1 aligns across 7 bases. Germline CDR1 and CDR2: SNHLY and FYNNEI. The CDR3 consists of 15 residues. V lost 6 bases and J lost 4; bases outside the gene matches: 12. CDR3: CASRPDRALTYEQYF. The CDR3 DNA follows: TGTGCCAGCAGACCCGACAGGGCCCTTACTTACGAGCAGTACTTC. Full variable domain (rest looked up from reference TRBV2 and TRBJ2-7): EPEVTQTPSHQVTQMGQEVILRCVPISNHLYFYWYRQILGQKVEFLVSFYNNEISEKSEIFDDQFSVERPDGSNFTLKIRSTKLEDSAMYFCASRPDRALTYEQYFGPGTRLTVT.

This clonotype was found many times. The V call is TRBV7-2, the J call TRBJ1-2; D call uncertain. Germline V gives CDR1 SGHTA, CDR2 FQGNSA. V was shortened by 4 bases and J by 3 bases, with 9 bases between the two germline ends. The CDR3 length is 13 residues. This chain's CDR3 is CASSSAEYYGYTF. As DNA, the CDR3 is TGTGCCAGCAGCTCCGCAGAATACTATGGCTACACCTTC.

This chain uses TRBV3-1 with TRBJ2-2; no reliable D call. V shed 4 bases and J shed 3 bases, with 6 bases lying between them. This CDR3 is 13 amino acids long. Germline values: CDR1 LGHDT, CDR2 YNNKEL (reference sequence). CDR3 protein: CASSPLDTGELFF. CDR3 in DNA: TGTGCCAGCAGCCCCCTTGACACCGGGGAGCTGTTTTTT.

This chain connects TRBV6-2 or TRBV6-3 to TRBJ1-2, with D possibly TRBD1 on 5 matching bases. In germline, CDR1 is MNHEY, CDR2 SVGEGT. The CDR3 consists of 14 residues. V was shortened by 3 bases and J by 4 bases, with 12 bases between the two germline ends. The CDR3 reads CASSYDRTSYGYTF. The CDR3, as DNA: TGTGCCAGCAGTTATGACAGAACTTCCTATGGCTACACCTTC.

This clonotype has only a few counts. The chain has TRBV24-1 and TRBJ1-5; 7 bases align to TRBD1. This CDR3 contains 13 residues. J lost 6 bases, V lost 9 bases, and 7 bases had no gene match. In germline, CDR1 is KGHDR, CDR2 SFDVKD. Here the CDR3 DNA reads TGTGCCACCCAAGACAGGGCCGGTCAGCCCCAGCATTTT. Translated, it gives CATQDRAGQPQHF.

This clonotype was seen only a few times. This chain's CDR3 is CSAPTGVGGYTF. As DNA, the CDR3 is TGCAGTGCTCCCACAGGGGTTGGGGGCTACACCTTC. V and J are TRBV20-1 and TRBJ1-2; 7 nucleotides match TRBD1. V dropped 5 bases and J dropped 8; count of bases not matched to a gene: 8. The CDR3 has 12 residues. The germline V gene encodes CDR1 DFQATT and CDR2 SNEGSKA (reference sequence).

This clonotype was detected a few times. The chain carries TRBV6-2 or TRBV6-3 and TRBJ2-7, with D perhaps TRBD2 (6 bases). Germline V gives CDR1 MNHEY, CDR2 SVGEGT. The V end lost 7 bases, the J end lost 4 bases, and 17 bases lay between the germline ends. CDR3 length equals 14 residues. The CDR3: CASNPRRGIYEQYF. Written as DNA, the CDR3 is TGTGCCAGCAACCCCCGGAGGGGTATTTACGAGCAGTACTTC.

This clonotype has a handful of counts. The gene calls are TRBV10-3 and TRBJ2-1, with 7 bases aligning to TRBD2. V was clipped by 4 bases and J by 7 bases; unmatched bases: 7. CDR3 length: 14 amino acids. Germline V gives CDR1 ENHRY, CDR2 SYGVKD. The CDR3 DNA reads TGTGCCATCAGTGCCCAATCGCGGGGGAATGAGCAGTTCTTC. Its translation is CAISAQSRGNEQFF.

The chain uses TRBV6-2 or TRBV6-3 and TRBJ1-5; D is ambiguous. V was shortened by 0 bases and J by 7 bases, with 10 bases between the two germline ends. The CDR3 is 14 residues long. CDR1 is MNHEY and CDR2 is SVGEGT in the germline V gene. CDR3 DNA sequence: TGTGCCAGCAGTTACTCGAATGCTCAGCAGCCCCAGCATTTT. It encodes CASSYSNAQQPQHF.

The rearrangement links TRBV11-2 to TRBJ2-3; a weak D match, TRBD2 (5 bases). V was pared by 4 bases and J by 6 bases, with 14 bases between. From germline, CDR1 is SGHAT and CDR2 FQNNGV. The CDR3 contains 14 residues. The CDR3 region has the DNA TGTGCCAGCAGCTCGCCCCGGACTGGGGATACGCAGTATTTT. Residues: CASSSPRTGDTQYF.

A few counts support this clonotype. The chain uses TRBV27 and TRBJ2-1; D uncertain. Trimming took 5 bases from V and 4 from J, leaving 12 bases between them. The CDR3 totals 14 residues. Germline V gene sequence: CDR1 MNHEY, CDR2 SMNVEV (reference sequence). The CDR3 region is CASSPPGLYNEQFF. The CDR3 DNA is TGTGCCAGCAGTCCTCCCGGGTTGTACAATGAGCAGTTCTTC.

This chain connects TRBV5-1 to TRBJ2-2, with TRBD2 matching over 9 bases. Trimming removed 6 bases from V and 5 bases from J; junction bases left unmatched: 11. Germline V gives CDR1 SGHRS, CDR2 YFSETQ. This CDR3 spans 16 amino acids. The CDR3 is CASTGRLAGHTGELFF. In nucleotides, the CDR3 is TGCGCCAGCACTGGCCGGCTAGCGGGACATACCGGGGAGCTGTTTTTT.

The chain joins TRBV7-2 to TRBJ1-5; TRBD1 is a possible D gene (5 bases). Germline-derived CDR1 and CDR2 are SGHTA and FQGNSA. V lost 3 bases, J lost 8 bases, and 23 bases lay in between. This CDR3 spans 17 amino acids. The CDR3, as DNA: TGTGCCAGCAGCTTCGGAGGGACCTCAAGAGTTGGTGAGCCCCAGCATTTT. Translated, it gives CASSFGGTSRVGEPQHF.

The chain has TRBV6-5 and TRBJ1-3, with TRBD1 matching over 8 bases. CDR1 and CDR2 from the germline V gene are MNHEY and SVGAGI. V shed 5 bases, J shed 4 bases, and the junction held 10 bases outside the gene matches. The CDR3 runs 16 residues. Here the CDR3 DNA reads TGTGCCAGCAGTACCACCGGACAGGGCGGAGGAAACACCATATATTTT. Translated, it gives CASSTTGQGGGNTIYF.

This clonotype has a count of ten or more. The chain carries TRBV5-1 and TRBJ2-1, with D unresolved. This CDR3 has 14 residues. Germline loops: CDR1 SGHRS, CDR2 YFSETQ. The V end lost 0 bases, the J end lost 2 bases, and 6 bases lay between the germline ends. The chain's CDR3 is CASSLAYPYNEQFF. In DNA, the CDR3 is TGCGCCAGCAGCTTGGCCTACCCCTACAATGAGCAGTTCTTC.

This clonotype was counted many times. The DNA of the CDR3 is TGTGCCACCAGTGTCAAGACAGGGGGGATGGAGCAGTACGTC. It encodes CATSVKTGGMEQYV. V usage is TRBV24-1 and J usage is TRBJ2-7, with 9 positions matching TRBD1. Germline loops: CDR1 KGHDR, CDR2 SFDVKD. The trim removed 5 bases at V and 7 bases at J, leaving 8 bases unmatched. CDR3 size: 14 residues.

This clonotype was seen a handful of times. This chain connects TRBV7-8 to TRBJ2-4; 7 nucleotides agree with TRBD1. The germline V gene encodes CDR1 SGHVS and CDR2 FQNEAQ. There are 17 residues in the CDR3. Germline trimming cut 1 base from V and 3 bases from J; bases unmatched to any gene: 9. CDR3 in DNA: TGTGCCAGCAGCTTAGTGCCCTTGGACAGGAACAAAAACATTCAGTACTTC. It specifies CASSLVPLDRNKNIQYF.

This clonotype showed up just a few times. This chain connects TRBV5-1 to TRBJ2-1, with 9 bases aligning to TRBD1. CDR1 is SGHRS, CDR2 YFSETQ, per germline. The CDR3 is 16 amino acids. J gave up 5 bases and V 1 base, and 7 bases lay outside the gene matches. CDR3 DNA sequence: TGCGCCAGCAGCTTGACAGGGGGCGTGCCCGACAATGAGCAGTTCTTC. Its translation: CASSLTGGVPDNEQFF. Looking up the rest from reference TRBV5-1 and TRBJ2-1 gives the full variable domain: KAGVTQTPRYLIKTRGQQVTLSCSPISGHRSVSWYQQTPGQGLQFLFEYFSETQRNKGNFPGRFSGRQFSNSRSEMNVSTLELGDSALYLCASSLTGGVPDNEQFFGPGTRLTVL.

This clonotype appeared a few times. J is TRBJ2-3 and V is TRBV5-4, with D unresolved. The V gene lost 0 bases and the J gene lost 2 bases, with 7 bases spanning the gap. Germline values: CDR1 SGHNT, CDR2 YYREEE (reference sequence). The CDR3 is 14 residues long. Here the CDR3 reads CASSLDGFTDTQYF. The CDR3 DNA follows: TGTGCCAGCAGCTTGGATGGGTTCACAGATACGCAGTATTTT. Supplemented by reference TRBV5-4 and TRBJ2-3, the full variable domain reads ETGVTQSPTHLIKTRGQQVTLRCSSQSGHNTVSWYQQALGQGPQFIFQYYREEENGRGNFPPRFSGLQFPNYSSELNVNALELDDSALYLCASSLDGFTDTQYFGPGTRLTVL.

This clonotype was seen a handful of times. The V call is TRBV5-6, the J call TRBJ2-5; D uncertain. The CDR3 is made up of 14 amino acids. Deletions cut 0 bases from V and 1 base from J, with 7 bases between. CDR1 SGHDT and CDR2 YYEEEE come from the germline V gene. CDR3 nucleotides: TGTGCCAGCAGCTTGGACCACGGCCAAGAGACCCAGTACTTC. The encoded protein is CASSLDHGQETQYF.

This clonotype occurred many times. The chain recombines TRBV9 with TRBJ2-2, with D unclear. The CDR3 sequence is 15 residues long. Germline V CDR1 and CDR2: SGDLS, YYNGEE. Trimming cost V 0 bases and J 4 bases, with 10 bases left between them. The CDR3 DNA is TGTGCCAGCAGCGTAGCGGGCGGCTTCACCGGGGAGCTGTTTTTT. Translation: CASSVAGGFTGELFF.

In this sample, this clonotype turned up a few times. The chain employs TRBV24-1 and TRBJ1-2; D remains unclear. CDR1 and CDR2 (germline): KGHDR, SFDVKD. V was shortened by 4 bases and J by 8 bases, with 16 bases between the two germline ends. This CDR3 has 14 amino acids. DNA for the CDR3: TGTGCCACCAGTGACCCGGCCGGAGGCGGGGGCTACACCTTC. Its protein is CATSDPAGGGGYTF.

In its sample, this clonotype was seen a few times. The chain uses TRBV4-3 and TRBJ2-5, with 11 nucleotides matching TRBD2. The CDR3 is 17 residues long. V was pared by 0 bases and J by 4 bases, with 7 bases of the junction left unmatched. Germline loops: CDR1 LGHNA, CDR2 YSLEER. Here the CDR3 DNA reads TGCGCCAGCAGCCAAGAGGGGCTAGCGGGGGGAGTAGAGACCCAGTACTTC. It yields the protein CASSQEGLAGGVETQYF.

This clonotype has only a few counts. The V and J genes are TRBV9 and TRBJ2-1; D unclear. The CDR3 extends over 14 amino acids. CDR1 and CDR2 from the germline V gene are SGDLS and YYNGEE. The V gene lost 0 bases and the J gene lost 0 bases, with 4 bases spanning the gap. In DNA, the CDR3 is TGTGCCAGCAGCGTAGGCGGCTCCTACAATGAGCAGTTCTTC. Its protein is CASSVGGSYNEQFF.

The V and J genes are TRBV7-9 and TRBJ1-1, with TRBD1 identical over 12 bases. Trimming removed 5 bases from V and 3 bases from J; junction bases left unmatched: 10. The CDR3 is 17 amino acids. Germline V gives CDR1 SEHNR, CDR2 FQNEAQ (reference sequence). CDR3 loop: CASSAGQGAAWDTEAFF. CDR3 in DNA: TGTGCCAGCAGCGCGGGACAGGGGGCCGCCTGGGACACTGAAGCTTTCTTT. Filled out from reference TRBV7-9 and TRBJ1-1, the complete variable domain reads DTGVSQNPRHKITKRGQNVTFRCDPISEHNRLYWYRQTLGQGPEFLTYFQNEAQLEKSRLLSDRFSAERPKGSFSTLEIQRTEQGDSAMYLCASSAGQGAAWDTEAFFGQGTRLTVV.

This chain connects TRBV12-3 or TRBV12-4 to TRBJ1-5, with D possibly being TRBD1 (5 bases). The CDR3 loop spans 13 amino acids. Between the trimmed V and J ends, which lost 7 bases and 2 bases, there was a span of 9 bases. The CDR3 region has the DNA TGTGCCAGCACCCAGGGAGGCAATCAGCCCCAGCATTTT. Translated: CASTQGGNQPQHF.

This clonotype has more than one count but fewer than ten. This CDR3 is CASSATSGSVDTQYF. The CDR3 region has the DNA TGTGCCAGCAGTGCGACTAGCGGGTCGGTGGATACGCAGTATTTT. The rearrangement links TRBV25-1 to TRBJ2-3; 10 bases match TRBD2. This CDR3 contains 15 residues. The V gene's germline CDR1 is MGHDK and CDR2 SYGVNS. With V trimmed by 4 bases and J by 6 bases, 7 bases remained unmatched.

V and J are TRBV15 and TRBJ2-1; D might be TRBD1 (5 bases). The CDR3 is made up of 13 amino acids. CDR1 is LNHNV, CDR2 YYDKDF, per germline (reference sequence). V lost 0 bases and J 10 bases, leaving 10 bases between the germline ends. The CDR3 region is CATSRDLRGEQFF. CDR3 bases: TGTGCCACCAGCAGAGATCTTAGGGGCGAGCAGTTCTTC.

This clonotype has a handful of counts. The rearrangement uses TRBV6-5 and TRBJ1-6; the match to TRBD1 covers 7 bases. The CDR3 loop spans 15 amino acids. The V gene end was trimmed by 4 bases and the J gene end by 12 bases; junction bases not matched to a gene: 12. Germline lookup yields CDR1 MNHEY and CDR2 SVGAGI. CDR3 DNA sequence: TGTGCCAGCAGTTGGACAGGCCCTAAAGGAAAACCCCTCCACTTT. Encoded protein: CASSWTGPKGKPLHF.